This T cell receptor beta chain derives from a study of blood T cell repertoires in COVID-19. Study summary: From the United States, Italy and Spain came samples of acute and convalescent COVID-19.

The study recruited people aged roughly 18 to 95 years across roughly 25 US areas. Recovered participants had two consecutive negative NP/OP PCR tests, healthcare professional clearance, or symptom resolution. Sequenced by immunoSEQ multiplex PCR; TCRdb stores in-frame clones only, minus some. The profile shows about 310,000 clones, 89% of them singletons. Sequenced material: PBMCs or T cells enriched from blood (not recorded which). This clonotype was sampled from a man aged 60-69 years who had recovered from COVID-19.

The CDR3 DNA reads TGTGCCAGCCGGGTGGAGAGCTCCTACGAGCAGTACTTC. Amino acids: CASRVESSYEQYF. The chain links TRBV27 to TRBJ2-7; D call uncertain. The ends were cut back, 8 bases at V and 0 bases at J, with 11 bases in the middle. The CDR3 has 13 amino acids. Germline V CDR1 and CDR2: MNHEY, SMNVEV (reference sequence).